These 5 T cell receptor beta chains were sequenced from one sample in a study of blood T cell repertoires in COVID-19. The table came from immunoSEQ multiplex PCR; TCRdb's copy has only in-frame clones and leaves some out. The sample lists 150,000 or so clones, roughly 81% occurring once. Sample: peripheral blood. The receptors here all came from a man aged 35-49 years who had recovered from COVID-19.

The V and J genes are TRBV6-5 and TRBJ2-1; TRBD2 aligns across 10 bases. From germline, CDR1 is MNHEY and CDR2 SVGAGI. J lost 7 bases, V lost 10 bases, and 10 bases had no gene match. This CDR3 is built from 14 residues. The CDR3 DNA reads TGTGCCACTACTCGAGCGGGAGGGGATAATGAGCAGTTCTTC. Translating gives CATTRAGGDNEQFF.

This clone has only a few counts. This sequence joins TRBV18 and TRBJ2-7, with TRBD1 identical over 7 bases. Germline loops: CDR1 KGHSH, CDR2 LQKENI. J gave up 3 bases and V 3 bases, and 11 bases lay outside the gene matches. This CDR3 has 16 residues. This CDR3 reads CASSPLRDRRNYEQYF. CDR3 in DNA: TGTGCCAGCTCACCGCTACGGGACAGAAGAAACTACGAGCAGTACTTC.

The V call is TRBV10-3, the J call TRBJ1-5, with 7 bases identical to TRBD1. Trimming removed 0 bases from V and 3 bases from J; junction bases left unmatched: 5. The CDR3 is 16 residues long. Looked up from germline, CDR1 is ENHRY and CDR2 is SYGVKD. The CDR3 nucleotides read TGTGCCATCAGTGAGTCAAGGGGACAGATCAATCAGCCCCAGCATTTT. It translates to CAISESRGQINQPQHF.

The chain carries TRBV4-1 and TRBJ1-4, with D unresolved. Germline lookup yields CDR1 MGHRA and CDR2 YSYEKL. This CDR3 is 16 amino acids long. Trimming took off 0 bases at V and 8 bases at J, with 16 bases between the two ends. CDR3: CASSQDREGLGEKLFF. The DNA of the CDR3 is TGCGCCAGCAGCCAAGATCGGGAGGGTCTAGGCGAAAAACTGTTTTTT.

This rearrangement joins TRBV19 to TRBJ2-7, with D possibly matching TRBD2 (5 bases). The CDR3 contains 15 residues. V lost 5 bases and J lost 5, with 19 bases in between. Germline V lookup: CDR1 LNHDA, CDR2 SQIVND (reference sequence). DNA of the CDR3: TGTGCCAGTAGTGCCCCCGGTCGGGATAGCCACGAGCAGTACTTC. It specifies CASSAPGRDSHEQYF.